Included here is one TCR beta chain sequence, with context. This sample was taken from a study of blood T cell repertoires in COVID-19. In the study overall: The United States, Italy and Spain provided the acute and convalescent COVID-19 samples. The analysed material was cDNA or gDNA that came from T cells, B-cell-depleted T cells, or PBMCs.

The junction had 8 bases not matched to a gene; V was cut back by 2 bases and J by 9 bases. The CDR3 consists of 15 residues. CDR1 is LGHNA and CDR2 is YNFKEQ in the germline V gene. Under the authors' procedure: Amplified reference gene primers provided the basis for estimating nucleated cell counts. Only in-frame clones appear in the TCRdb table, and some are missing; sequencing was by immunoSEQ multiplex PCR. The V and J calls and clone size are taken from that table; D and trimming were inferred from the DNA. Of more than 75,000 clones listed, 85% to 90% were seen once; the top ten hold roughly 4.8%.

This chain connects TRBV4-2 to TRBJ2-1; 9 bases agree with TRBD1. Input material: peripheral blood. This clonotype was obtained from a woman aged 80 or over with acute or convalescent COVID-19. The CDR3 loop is CASSQSWTGDLEQFF. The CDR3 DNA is TGTGCCAGCAGCCAATCCTGGACAGGGGACCTTGAGCAGTTCTTC.